The TCR beta chain described here comes from a study of vaccination and CD4 T cells after COVID-19. Study summary: Overlapping spike peptides of SARS-CoV-2, HCoV-NL63, HCoV-OC43 and HCoV-229E stimulated the cells. Study-wide results and limits: A median 86.3% of convalescent patients' SARS-CoV-2-reactive clones emerged only after vaccination.

The treatment here: approximately 9-day PBMC culture with coronavirus spike peptide pools or control peptides (ViraFEST assay). Oncomine TCR Beta short-read sequencing was applied to DNA from cultured CD4+ T cells. TCRdb passed the PCR reads through MiXCR, listing each CDR3 protein once. The sample lists about 25,000 distinct CDR3 sequences, approximately 50% occurring once. With respect to this clonotype: As yet, its antigen is unknown.

The ends were cut back, 8 bases at V and 0 bases at J, with 14 bases in the middle. The CDR3 is 15 amino acids. In germline, CDR1 is MNHNS, CDR2 SASEGT. This rearrangement joins TRBV6-1 to TRBJ2-1; perhaps TRBD1 as D (6 bases). The sequenced sample consisted of CD4+ T cells from blood, cultured in vitro. The clonotype was recovered from a human donor who had recovered from COVID-19. For the CDR3, the DNA is TGTGCCAGCTTGACAGGATCGAGCTCCTACAATGAGCAGTTCTTC. Its protein product is CASLTGSSSYNEQFF.